This is a list of T cell receptor beta chains from one sample in a study of cytomegalovirus exposure and HLA in healthy donors. Sequencing used immunoSEQ multiplex PCR; TCRdb keeps in-frame clones, though not all of them. The sample consists of about 160,000 clones, roughly four fifths of them appearing once. The sequenced sample consisted of PBMCs. Receptors were obtained from a girl aged 2 to 10 in good health and CMV-seropositive. CDR3s include the opening cysteine and the closing phenylalanine or tryptophan. The order of the fields is clone size, V gene, J gene, D gene, CDR3 length, CDR3 DNA, CDR3 protein. The D gene is left open where the match is weak. Part of the rows lack a size; the others show once, few, many or a class for expanded clones.

once	TRBV7-2	TRBJ2-1	.	12	TGTGCCAGCAGTCGAGGGGGCAATGAGCAGTTCTTC	CASSRGGNEQFF
.	TRBV2	TRBJ2-5	.	12	TGTGCCAGCAGCCGTGAGGAGGAGACCCAGTACTTC	CASSREEETQYF
.	TRBV6-5	TRBJ2-1	.	15	TGTGCCAGCAGTCAAGACACAGGAGGGACCTTACGGCAGTTCTTC	CASSQDTGGTLRQFF
.	TRBV5-1	TRBJ1-1	TRBD1	14	TGCGCCAGCAGCTCCCTACAGGGGGAGACTGAAGCTTTCTTT	CASSSLQGETEAFF
.	TRBV5-1	TRBJ2-1	TRBD2	15	TGCGCCAGCAGCTTGGGACTAGCGGGAGTAAATGAGCAGTTCTTC	CASSLGLAGVNEQFF
once	TRBV7-7	TRBJ2-3	.	13	TGTGCTAGCAGCTTGACAGGCACAGATACGCAGTATTTT	CASSLTGTDTQYF
few	TRBV30	TRBJ1-1	.	13	TGTGCCTGGTCCGACAACATGAACACTGAAGCTTTCTTT	CAWSDNMNTEAFF
few	TRBV5-5	TRBJ2-3	.	14	TGTGCCAGCAGCTCTAGGACTACCCTGGATACGCAGTATTTT	CASSSRTTLDTQYF
.	TRBV27	TRBJ2-3	TRBD2	14	TGTGCCAGCAGTCTCCGGACTAGCCCAGATACGCAGTATTTT	CASSLRTSPDTQYF
.	TRBV6-5	TRBJ1-1	.	13	TGTGCCAGCAGTCTCGCCCTAGACACTGAAGCTTTCTTT	CASSLALDTEAFF
.	TRBV29-1	TRBJ1-2	TRBD1	13	TGCAGCGTTGAAGAACAGGGGACCTATGGCTACACCTTC	CSVEEQGTYGYTF
.	TRBV5-1	TRBJ2-7	TRBD1	16	TGCGCCAGCAGCCTAGGGACAGGGGGCTTTAGCGACGAGCAGTACTTC	CASSLGTGGFSDEQYF
.	TRBV5-1	TRBJ2-5	TRBD2	16	TGCGCCAGCAGCTTCCGACTAGCCTCTCGGAGAGAGACCCAGTACTTC	CASSFRLASRRETQYF
.	TRBV4-1	TRBJ2-7	.	14	TGCGCCAGCAGCCAAGTAGACATTGGCGACGAGCAGTACTTC	CASSQVDIGDEQYF
.	TRBV11-3	TRBJ2-1	.	13	TGTGCCAGCAGCTTAAGTACTAACAATGAGCAGTTCTTC	CASSLSTNNEQFF
.	TRBV9	TRBJ2-1	.	15	TGTGCCAGCAGCGTAGGTGGGGGGGGCGGAAATGAGCAGTTCTTC	CASSVGGGGGNEQFF
.	TRBV10-3	TRBJ2-1	TRBD2	19	TGTGCCATCAGCACGGGACTAGCGGGAGTCTCTACCTACTACAATGAGCAGTTCTTC	CAISTGLAGVSTYYNEQFF
.	TRBV7-3	TRBJ2-1	.	15	TGTGCCAGCAGCGTCAGTGGAGGCTCATACAATGAGCAGTTCTTC	CASSVSGGSYNEQFF
.	TRBV7-9	TRBJ2-5	.	12	TGTTCCAGCCAGTTCGAGAGGGAGACCCAGTACTTC	CSSQFERETQYF
.	TRBV15	TRBJ1-5	.	16	TGTGCCACCAGCAGATATAGGACAGTGAGCAATCAGCCCCAGCATTTT	CATSRYRTVSNQPQHF
once	TRBV5-5	TRBJ2-2	TRBD2	18	TGTGCCAGCAGCTTACGGACTAGCGGGCTCTTAAGGCCCGGGGAGCTGTTTTTT	CASSLRTSGLLRPGELFF
few	TRBV6-1	TRBJ2-1	TRBD1	14	TGTGCCAGCAGTGCGGGCAGGGGGCTCAATGAGCAGTTCTTC	CASSAGRGLNEQFF
.	TRBV6-1	TRBJ1-1	.	14	TGTGCCAGCAGTGGGGGCGGGACGAACACTGAAGCTTTCTTT	CASSGGGTNTEAFF
.	TRBV25-1	TRBJ2-7	TRBD1	15	TGTGCCAGCAGTGGCCTCCGGGACAGGGACCACGAGCAGTACTTC	CASSGLRDRDHEQYF
.	TRBV6-1	TRBJ2-7	TRBD1	14	TGTGCCAGCAGTGGGACAGGGGTCTCCTACGAGCAGTACTTC	CASSGTGVSYEQYF
.	TRBV27	TRBJ2-1	.	13	TGTGCCAGCAGTTTTTCAGGATACAATGAGCAGTTCTTC	CASSFSGYNEQFF
.	TRBV6-6	TRBJ1-2	TRBD1	14	TGTGCCAGCAGTTACAACAGGGGGTTAGGAGGCTACACCTTC	CASSYNRGLGGYTF
few	TRBV19	TRBJ2-7	TRBD1	14	TGTGCCAGTAGTCCCGGACAGGGGGCGCGGGAGCAGTACTTC	CASSPGQGAREQYF
.	TRBV7-6	TRBJ2-7	TRBD1	15	TGTGCCAGCAGCGCCGGACAGGGGATCTCCTACAAGCAGTACTTC	CASSAGQGISYKQYF
.	TRBV5-6	TRBJ1-4	TRBD1	14	TGTGCCAGCAGCTTGGTCCCAGGGGGTGAAAAACTGTTTTTT	CASSLVPGGEKLFF
.	TRBV6-1	TRBJ2-1	.	11	TGTGCCAGCTACTCCTACAATGAGCAGTTCTTC	CASYSYNEQFF
.	TRBV28	TRBJ1-2	.	13	TGTGCCAGCAGTACCGGCGGATACTATGGCTACACCTTC	CASSTGGYYGYTF
.	TRBV6-5	TRBJ1-5	TRBD1	15	TGTGCCAGCAGGCCATCGACAGGGCGCAATCAGCCCCAGCATTTT	CASRPSTGRNQPQHF
.	TRBV28	TRBJ2-1	TRBD2	19	TGTGCCAGCACCACTACCAGGACTAGCGGGCAGAGCTCCTACAATGAGCAGTTCTTC	CASTTTRTSGQSSYNEQFF
once	TRBV5-4	TRBJ1-5	.	15	TGTGCCAGCAGCGGGCACCCAGGGAGGCATCAGCCCCAGCATTTT	CASSGHPGRHQPQHF
.	TRBV6-5	TRBJ1-1	.	15	TGTGCCAGCAGTTACGGGACGGAGGAGGGCACTGAAGCTTTCTTT	CASSYGTEEGTEAFF
.	TRBV4-1	TRBJ2-5	TRBD2	16	TGCGCCAGCAGCCAAGAGGTGGCGGGAGGGGGAGAGACCCAGTACTTC	CASSQEVAGGGETQYF
.	TRBV11-2	TRBJ2-1	.	12	TGTGCCAGCAGCTCCAGGGGCGTTGAGCAGTTCTTC	CASSSRGVEQFF
.	TRBV6-5	TRBJ2-7	TRBD2	14	TGTGCCAGCAGTTACCTAGCGGGCGGCCGGGGGCAGTACTTC	CASSYLAGGRGQYF
.	TRBV30	TRBJ2-5	.	14	TGTGCCTGGAGTGCTGTCGGGTCCTACACCACCCAGTACTTC	CAWSAVGSYTTQYF
.	TRBV7-8	TRBJ2-7	TRBD2	14	TGTGCCAGCAGCTTGAGGCGGGAGGAATACGAGCAGTACTTC	CASSLRREEYEQYF
few	TRBV6-1	TRBJ2-5	TRBD1	14	TGTGCCAGCAGAAAACAGGGGGCCGGAGAGACCCAGTACTTC	CASRKQGAGETQYF
once	TRBV7-9	TRBJ2-5	.	13	TGTGCCAGCAGCTTTGGGGGAGGAGAGACCCAGTACTTC	CASSFGGGETQYF
.	TRBV11-2	TRBJ2-2	.	17	TGTGCCAGCAGCCCAATCCCGTTGGGACTCAAGGGCGCGGAGCTGTTTTTT	CASSPIPLGLKGAELFF
.	TRBV4-1	TRBJ1-3	.	16	TGCGCCAGCAGCCAACCGCTGGACAGCTCTGGAAACACCATATATTTT	CASSQPLDSSGNTIYF
.	TRBV7-6	TRBJ1-1	.	15	TGCGCCAGCAGCTTCCCGGACAGTCTAAGATCTGAAGCTTTCTTT	CASSFPDSLRSEAFF
.	TRBV19	TRBJ2-1	.	15	TGTGCCAGTAGACCACAGGGTAGAGCGGACAATGAGCAGTTCTTC	CASRPQGRADNEQFF
.	TRBV7-8	TRBJ1-2	.	15	TGTGCCAGCAGCTCCGGACAGACTTCTAACTATGGCTACACCTTC	CASSSGQTSNYGYTF
.	TRBV9	TRBJ2-5	TRBD2	16	TGTGCCAGCAGCGTCGGACTAGCGGGAGTCGGGGAGACCCAGTACTTC	CASSVGLAGVGETQYF
.	TRBV19	TRBJ1-1	TRBD1	18	TGTGCCAGTAGTATTGACCACAGGGGGCGATGGTCGGGGACTGAAGCTTTCTTT	CASSIDHRGRWSGTEAFF
.	TRBV10-3	TRBJ2-7	.	14	TGTGCCATCAGTGGGAGGGACGGACCCTACGAGCAGTACTTC	CAISGRDGPYEQYF
.	TRBV19	TRBJ2-7	TRBD2	14	TGTGCCAGTAGTCCAGGGACTAGCGGGTACGAGCAGTACTTC	CASSPGTSGYEQYF
few	TRBV28	TRBJ1-1	.	15	TGTGCCAGCACCCCGCCGGGACTTCTGTACACTGAAGCTTTCTTT	CASTPPGLLYTEAFF
.	TRBV5-4	TRBJ2-3	.	13	TGTGCCAGCAGCTACAGGGGCACAGATACGCAGTATTTT	CASSYRGTDTQYF
.	TRBV30	TRBJ2-6	.	15	TGTGCCTGGAGTGTACGAACTCGTGGGGCCAACGTCCTGACTTTC	CAWSVRTRGANVLTF